This section outlines one T cell receptor (beta chain) sequence together with its context. Germline V gives CDR1 MDHEN, CDR2 SYDVKM. The CDR3 loop spans 14 amino acids. V was pared by 5 bases and J by 1 base, with 9 bases between. Participants were aged about 18 to 100 years from 20 to 30 US areas. Cohort assignment relied on participant-reported clinical history. The study counted Cohort 3 donors as recovered given two negative PCRs, clearance, or symptom resolution. This sample is part of a study of blood T cell repertoires in COVID-19. Produced via immunoSEQ multiplex PCR; TCRdb's table is partial and in-frame only. Of 150,000 to 200,000 clones listed, about four fifths are singletons.

This rearrangement joins TRBV28 to TRBJ1-3, with TRBD1 as a possible D gene (6 bases). The TCR was taken from a man aged 50-60 years who had recovered from COVID-19. The sequenced sample consisted of PBMCs or T cells enriched from blood (not recorded which). The CDR3 DNA follows: TGTGCCAGCAGTCGACAGGTGTCTGGAAACACCATATATTTT. It specifies CASSRQVSGNTIYF.